This T cell receptor beta chain was sequenced for a study of human T cells and chemical hapten exposure. Study-wide findings and caveats: Controls formed significantly fewer large CDR3 similarity clusters than expanded TCRs did.

This clonotype was counted a few times. Its antigen remains unknown. One entry per CDR3 protein results from TCRdb running MiXCR on the RACE reads. The table has 60,000 to 65,000 distinct CDR3 sequences, roughly 9.6% seen once. Indicated time point: patch test 3, about 24 weeks after DPC sensitization. Documented treatment: therapeutic diphenylcyclopropenone sensitization with weekly scalp DPC. The CDR3 runs to 14 residues. With 1 base removed from V and 7 bases from J, the gap between germline ends came to 14 bases. CDR1 is SEHNR and CDR2 is FQNEAQ in the germline V gene (reference sequence). Here the sequenced sample was whole blood, taken in connection with sensitization to the hapten diphenylcyclopropenone (DPC). This sequence joins TRBV7-9 and TRBJ2-7; D may be TRBD2 (6 bases). This TCR was sampled from a woman aged 25 to 45 with alopecia areata. Some clones in this sample may be carry-over from other donors' samples. The DNA for the CDR3 is TGTGCCAGCAGCTTAGTCGCGGGGCTCGGGGAGCAGTACTTC. Protein sequence: CASSLVAGLGEQYF. The whole variable domain, filled in from reference TRBV7-9 and TRBJ2-7, reads DTGVSQNPRHKITKRGQNVTFRCDPISEHNRLYWYRQTLGQGPEFLTYFQNEAQLEKSRLLSDRFSAERPKGSFSTLEIQRTEQGDSAMYLCASSLVAGLGEQYFGPGTRLTVT.